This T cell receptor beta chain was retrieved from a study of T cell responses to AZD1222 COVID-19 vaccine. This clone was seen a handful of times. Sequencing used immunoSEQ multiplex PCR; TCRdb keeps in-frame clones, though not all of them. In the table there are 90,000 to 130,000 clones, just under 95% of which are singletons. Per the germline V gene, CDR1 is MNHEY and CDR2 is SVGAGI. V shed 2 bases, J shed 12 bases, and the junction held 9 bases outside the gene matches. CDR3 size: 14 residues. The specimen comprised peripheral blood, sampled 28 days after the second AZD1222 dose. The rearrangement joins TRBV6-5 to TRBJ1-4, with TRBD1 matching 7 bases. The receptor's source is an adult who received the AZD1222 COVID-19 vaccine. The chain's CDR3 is CASSYPGTAEELFF. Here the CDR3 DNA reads TGTGCCAGCAGTTACCCCGGGACAGCGGAGGAACTGTTTTTT.